Below are 5 T cell receptor beta chains sequenced from a single sample in a study of regulatory T cells in long-lasting Graves disease. Time point reported: persistent/refractory GD, antithyroid drugs over 5 years with positive TRAb. The TCR library was made from RNA that had been extracted from PBMCs in TRIzol. Arm-PCR with iRepertoire HTBI primers amplified the CDR3 regions for these TCR beta libraries. Via MiXCR, TCRdb re-called the multiplex PCR reads, giving one row per CDR3 protein. The repertoire consists of 400,000 to 600,000 distinct CDR3 sequences, with roughly 21% occurring once and the leading ten covering approximately 6.4%. Material: peripheral blood mononuclear cells (PBMCs), obtained when the disease was refractory, from a patient treated with antithyroid drugs. Receptors were obtained from a female donor with Graves disease.

The genes are TRBV6-1 and TRBJ2-7; D may be TRBD1 (6 bases). CDR3 length equals 15 residues. Trimming took off 4 bases at V and 2 bases at J, with 15 bases between the two ends. In germline, CDR1 is MNHNS, CDR2 SASEGT. CDR3 amino acids: CASSVGAGSAYEQYF. CDR3 nucleotides: TGTGCCAGCAGTGTGGGGGCAGGATCAGCCTACGAGCAGTACTTC.

Notes on this clonotype: A junction boundary mismatches the germline segment, possibly from a read error. This chain joins TRBV5-1 and TRBJ1-2, with 9 bases identical to TRBD1. Germline V CDR1 and CDR2: SGHRS, YFSETQ. This CDR3 has 13 residues. CDR3 in amino acids: CASSPSDRGMQAF. Here the CDR3 DNA reads TGCGCCAGCAGCCCCTCGGACAGGGGTATGCAGGCCTTC.

V and J are TRBV5-8 and TRBJ2-2, with D unclear. CDR1 and CDR2 from the germline V gene are SGHTS and YDEGEE. The CDR3 is 17 amino acids. Trimming removed 0 bases at V and 2 bases at J, with 14 bases between. The CDR3 region is CASSLEVRNANTGELFF. Here the CDR3 DNA reads TGTGCCAGCAGCTTGGAAGTTCGAAATGCAAACACCGGGGAGCTGTTTTTT.

The V and J genes are TRBV20-1 and TRBJ2-3; D may be TRBD2 (6 bases). This CDR3 has 16 residues. Germline lookup yields CDR1 DFQATT and CDR2 SNEGSKA (reference sequence). Trimming stripped 5 bases from V and 11 bases from J, with 29 bases between. The CDR3: CSAPKLAGSEPGRQYF. CDR3 nucleotides: TGCAGTGCTCCTAAACTAGCTGGATCAGAACCCGGGAGGCAGTATTTT.

The chain combines TRBV19 with TRBJ1-2, with D perhaps matching TRBD1 (6 bases). Germline-derived CDR1 and CDR2 are LNHDA and SQIVND (reference sequence). This CDR3 region has 14 residues. Trimming removed 6 bases at V and 1 base at J, with 12 bases between. CDR3 sequence (DNA): TGTGCCAGTAGCCGGGACACTAGTAACTATGGCTACACCTTC. Translation: CASSRDTSNYGYTF.